One T cell receptor (beta chain) is described in this entry. The antigen is undetermined. These data come from a study of post-analysis software for immune sequencing data. At the level of the study: Clinical courses comprised relapsing-remitting, secondary progressive and progressive-relapsing multiple sclerosis. Findings and caveats of the study: Included in a set of roughly 5 TRBV segments more frequent in patients than controls were TRBV5-6, TRBV5-1 and TRBV20-1.

Germline values: CDR1 SGHRS, CDR2 YFSETQ. V gave up 3 bases and J gave up 2 bases, with 17 bases separating them. The CDR3 runs 16 residues. TCR beta libraries were prepared from cDNA with unique molecular identifiers. MiXCR was run by TCRdb on the PCR reads, yielding one entry per CDR3 protein. Of around 770,000 distinct CDR3 sequences in the sample, about 43% were seen once. The chain combines TRBV5-1 with TRBJ2-5; D perhaps matches TRBD2 (7 bases). The receptor was isolated from a girl aged 5-17 years with multiple sclerosis. Material: blood. Here the CDR3 DNA reads TGCGCCAGCAGCTGGGGGCCAGCGGGGCGTCAAGAGACCCAGTACTTC. This codes for CASSWGPAGRQETQYF.